This T cell receptor beta chain was documented in a study of T cell changes during pregnancy in multiple sclerosis. This clone came up once. The protocol was immunoSEQ multiplex PCR, while the TCRdb copy is restricted to in-frame clones and leaves out a portion. The sample includes 30,000 to 45,000 clones, more than 85% of them seen just once. Germline assignment: CDR1 MNHEY and CDR2 SMNVEV (reference sequence). With V trimmed by 5 bases and J by 3 bases, 5 bases remained unmatched. The CDR3 is 15 amino acids. This chain uses TRBV27 with TRBJ2-3, with 10 bases lining up with TRBD1. The source was CD8+ T cells from peripheral blood mononuclear cells, collected after pregnancy. The sequence derives from a female donor with multiple sclerosis, enrolled in a pregnancy study. CDR3 amino acids: CASSPRDRGTDTQYF. CDR3 bases: TGTGCCAGCAGTCCTCGGGACAGGGGAACAGATACGCAGTATTTT.